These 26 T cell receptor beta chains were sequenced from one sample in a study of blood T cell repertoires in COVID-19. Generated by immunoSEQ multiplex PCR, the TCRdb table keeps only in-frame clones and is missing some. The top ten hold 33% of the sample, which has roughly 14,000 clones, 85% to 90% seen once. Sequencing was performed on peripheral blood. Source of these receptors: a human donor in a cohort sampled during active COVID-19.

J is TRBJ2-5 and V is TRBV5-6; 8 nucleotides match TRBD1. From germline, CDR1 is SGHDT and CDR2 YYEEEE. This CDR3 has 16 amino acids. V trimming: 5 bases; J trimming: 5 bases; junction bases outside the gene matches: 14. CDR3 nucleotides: TGTGCCAGCAGACTGGCGATGGACAGGGCGAGGGAGACCCAGTACTTC. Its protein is CASRLAMDRARETQYF.

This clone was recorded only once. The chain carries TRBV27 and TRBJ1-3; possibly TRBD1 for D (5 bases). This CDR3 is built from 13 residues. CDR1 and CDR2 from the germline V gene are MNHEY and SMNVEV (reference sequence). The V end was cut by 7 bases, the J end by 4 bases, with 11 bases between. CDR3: CASTSGYGNTIYF. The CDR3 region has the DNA TGTGCCAGCACATCAGGGTACGGAAACACCATATATTTT.

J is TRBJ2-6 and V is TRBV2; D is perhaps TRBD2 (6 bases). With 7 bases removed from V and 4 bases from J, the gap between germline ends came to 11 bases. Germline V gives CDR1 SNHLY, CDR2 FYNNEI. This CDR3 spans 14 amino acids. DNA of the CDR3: TGTGCCAGCATCGTGGGGGGAGGGGCCAACGTCCTGACTTTC. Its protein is CASIVGGGANVLTF.

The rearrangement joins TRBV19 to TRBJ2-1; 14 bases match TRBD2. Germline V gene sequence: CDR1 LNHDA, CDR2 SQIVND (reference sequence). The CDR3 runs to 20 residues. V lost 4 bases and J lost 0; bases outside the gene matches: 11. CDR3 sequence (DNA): TGTGCCAGTAGTAGCCCCTCCGGGACTAGCGGGGGCAGCTCCTACAATGAGCAGTTCTTC. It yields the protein CASSSPSGTSGGSSYNEQFF.

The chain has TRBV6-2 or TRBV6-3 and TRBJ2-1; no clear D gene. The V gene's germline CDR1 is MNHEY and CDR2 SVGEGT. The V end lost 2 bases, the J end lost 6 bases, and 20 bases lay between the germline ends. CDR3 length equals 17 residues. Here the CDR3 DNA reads TGTGCCAGCAGTTACGAAGTGGGTAGCTCGCCCCGCAATGAGCAGTTCTTC. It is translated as CASSYEVGSSPRNEQFF.

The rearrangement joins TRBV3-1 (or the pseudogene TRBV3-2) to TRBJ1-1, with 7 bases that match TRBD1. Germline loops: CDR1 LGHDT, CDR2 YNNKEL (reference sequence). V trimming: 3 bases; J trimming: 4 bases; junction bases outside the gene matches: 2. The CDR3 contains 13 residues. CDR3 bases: TGTGCCAGCAGCCAGGCAGGGGGCACTGAAGCTTTCTTT. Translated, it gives CASSQAGGTEAFF.

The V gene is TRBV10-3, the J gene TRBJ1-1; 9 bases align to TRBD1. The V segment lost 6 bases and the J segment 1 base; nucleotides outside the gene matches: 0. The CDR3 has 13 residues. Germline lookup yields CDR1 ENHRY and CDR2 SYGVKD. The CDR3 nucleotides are TGTGCCATCAGGGGACAGGGGAACACTGAAGCTTTCTTT. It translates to CAIRGQGNTEAFF.

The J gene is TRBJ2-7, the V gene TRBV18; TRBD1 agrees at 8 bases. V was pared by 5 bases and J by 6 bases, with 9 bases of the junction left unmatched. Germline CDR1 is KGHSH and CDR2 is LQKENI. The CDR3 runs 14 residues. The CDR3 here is CASSATQGASEQYF. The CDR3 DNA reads TGTGCCAGCTCAGCCACCCAGGGGGCTAGCGAGCAGTACTTC. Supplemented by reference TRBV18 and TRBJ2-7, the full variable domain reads NAGVMQNPRHLVRRRGQEARLRCSPMKGHSHVYWYRQLPEEGLKFMVYLQKENIIDESGMPKERFSAEFPKEGPSILRIQQVVRGDSAAYFCASSATQGASEQYFGPGTRLTVT.

The CDR3, as DNA: TGTGCCAGTAGTGAGGCCGGGACAGGGCCCGCAAAACTGTTTTTT. It specifies CASSEAGTGPAKLFF. The chain uses TRBV19 and TRBJ1-4; TRBD1 matches at 9 bases. V was pared by 5 bases and J by 10 bases, with 11 bases of the junction left unmatched. This CDR3 spans 15 amino acids. Germline V gene sequence: CDR1 LNHDA, CDR2 SQIVND (reference sequence).

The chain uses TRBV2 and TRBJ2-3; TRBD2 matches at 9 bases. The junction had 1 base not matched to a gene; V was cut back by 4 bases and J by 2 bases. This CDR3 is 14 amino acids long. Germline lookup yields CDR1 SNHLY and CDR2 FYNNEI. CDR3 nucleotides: TGTGCCAGCAGTGGACTAGCGGCCACAGATACGCAGTATTTT. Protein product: CASSGLAATDTQYF.

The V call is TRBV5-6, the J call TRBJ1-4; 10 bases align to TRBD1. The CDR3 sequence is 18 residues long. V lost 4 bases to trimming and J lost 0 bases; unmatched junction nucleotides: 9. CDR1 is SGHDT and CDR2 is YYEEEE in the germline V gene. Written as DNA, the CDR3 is TGTGCCAGCAGCAGAGGACAGGGGGGGATGGCAACTAATGAAAAACTGTTTTTT. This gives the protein CASSRGQGGMATNEKLFF.

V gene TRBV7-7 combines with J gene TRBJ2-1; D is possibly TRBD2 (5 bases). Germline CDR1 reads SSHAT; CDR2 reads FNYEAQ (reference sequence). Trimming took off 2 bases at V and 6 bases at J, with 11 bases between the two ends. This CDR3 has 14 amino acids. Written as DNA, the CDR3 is TGTGCCAGCAGCTTAAGCGGCGTCCTCAATGAGCAGTTCTTC. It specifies CASSLSGVLNEQFF.

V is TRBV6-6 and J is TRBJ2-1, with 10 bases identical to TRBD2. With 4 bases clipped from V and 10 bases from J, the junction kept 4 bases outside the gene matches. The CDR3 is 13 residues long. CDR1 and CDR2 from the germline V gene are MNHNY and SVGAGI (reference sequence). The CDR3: CASSSTSGDEQFF. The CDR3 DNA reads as TGTGCCAGCAGTTCAACTAGCGGGGACGAGCAGTTCTTC.

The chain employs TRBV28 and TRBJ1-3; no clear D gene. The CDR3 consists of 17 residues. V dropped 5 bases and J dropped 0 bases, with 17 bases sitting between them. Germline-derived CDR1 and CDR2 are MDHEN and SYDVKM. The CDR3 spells CASSKLQEDSSGNTIYF. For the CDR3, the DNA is TGTGCCAGCAGTAAATTGCAGGAGGATAGCTCTGGAAACACCATATATTTT.

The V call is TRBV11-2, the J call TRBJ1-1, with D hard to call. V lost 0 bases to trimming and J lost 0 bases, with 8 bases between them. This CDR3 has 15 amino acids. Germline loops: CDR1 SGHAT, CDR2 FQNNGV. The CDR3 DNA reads TGTGCCAGCAGCTTAGATGGGCGTCTGAACACTGAAGCTTTCTTT. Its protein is CASSLDGRLNTEAFF.

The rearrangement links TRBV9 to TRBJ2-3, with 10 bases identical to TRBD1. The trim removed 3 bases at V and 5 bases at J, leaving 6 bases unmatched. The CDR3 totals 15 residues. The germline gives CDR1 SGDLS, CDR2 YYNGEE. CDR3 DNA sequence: TGTGCCAGCAGCGGTGGGACAGGGGTTGGAGATACGCAGTATTTT. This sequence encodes CASSGGTGVGDTQYF.

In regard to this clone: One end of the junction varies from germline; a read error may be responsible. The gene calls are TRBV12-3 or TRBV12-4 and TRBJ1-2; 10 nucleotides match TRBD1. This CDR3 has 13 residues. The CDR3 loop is CASTRLMGQGFPF. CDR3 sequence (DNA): TGTGCCAGCACCCGCCTGATGGGACAGGGGTTCCCCTTC.

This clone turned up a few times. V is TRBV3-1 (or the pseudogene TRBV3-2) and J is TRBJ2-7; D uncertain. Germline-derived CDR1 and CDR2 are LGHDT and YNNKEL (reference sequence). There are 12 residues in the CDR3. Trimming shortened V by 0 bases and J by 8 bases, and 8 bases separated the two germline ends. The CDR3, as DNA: TGTGCCAGCAGCCAAGATCACAGTAAGCAGTACTTC. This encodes CASSQDHSKQYF.

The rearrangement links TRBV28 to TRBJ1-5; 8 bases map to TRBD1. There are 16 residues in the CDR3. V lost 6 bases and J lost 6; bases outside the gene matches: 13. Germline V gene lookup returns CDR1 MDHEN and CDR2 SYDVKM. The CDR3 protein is CASRPDYRGAIQPQHF. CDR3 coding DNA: TGTGCCAGCAGGCCTGATTACAGGGGGGCGATTCAGCCCCAGCATTTT.

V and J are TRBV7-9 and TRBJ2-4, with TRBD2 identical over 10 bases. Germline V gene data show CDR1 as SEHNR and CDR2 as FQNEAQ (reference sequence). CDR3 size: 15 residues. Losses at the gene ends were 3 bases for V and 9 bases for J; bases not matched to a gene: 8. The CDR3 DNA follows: TGTGCCAGCAGCTTGCTAGCGGGAGTGTGGGTCATTCAGTACTTC. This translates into CASSLLAGVWVIQYF. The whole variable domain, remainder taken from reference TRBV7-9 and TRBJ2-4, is DTGVSQNPRHKITKRGQNVTFRCDPISEHNRLYWYRQTLGQGPEFLTYFQNEAQLEKSRLLSDRFSAERPKGSFSTLEIQRTEQGDSAMYLCASSLLAGVWVIQYFGAGTRLSVL.

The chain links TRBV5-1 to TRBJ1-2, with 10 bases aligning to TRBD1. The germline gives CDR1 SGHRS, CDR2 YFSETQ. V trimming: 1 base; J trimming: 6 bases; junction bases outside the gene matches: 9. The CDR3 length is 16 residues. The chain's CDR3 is CASSLSSTTGGNGYTF. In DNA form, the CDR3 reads TGCGCCAGCAGCTTGTCGAGCACGACAGGGGGCAATGGCTACACCTTC.

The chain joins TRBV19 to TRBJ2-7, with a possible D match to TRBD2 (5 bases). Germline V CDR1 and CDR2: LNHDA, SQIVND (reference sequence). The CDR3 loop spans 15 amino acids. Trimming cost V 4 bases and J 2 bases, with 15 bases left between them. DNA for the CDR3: TGTGCCAGTAGTAATCCCGGGGATCGAGCCTACGAGCAGTACTTC. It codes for CASSNPGDRAYEQYF.

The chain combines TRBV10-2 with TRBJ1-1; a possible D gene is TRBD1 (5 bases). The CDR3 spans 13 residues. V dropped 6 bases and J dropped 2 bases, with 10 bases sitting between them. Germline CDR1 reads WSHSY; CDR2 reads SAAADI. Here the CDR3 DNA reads TGCGCCAGCAGGTGGACACCTAACACTGAAGCTTTCTTT. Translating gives CASRWTPNTEAFF.

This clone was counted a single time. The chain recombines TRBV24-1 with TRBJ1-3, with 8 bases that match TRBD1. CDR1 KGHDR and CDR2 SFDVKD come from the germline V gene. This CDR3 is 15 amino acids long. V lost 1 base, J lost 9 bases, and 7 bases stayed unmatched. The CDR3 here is CATSDFPRGHVTIYF. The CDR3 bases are TGTGCCACCAGTGATTTTCCCAGGGGGCATGTCACCATATATTTT.

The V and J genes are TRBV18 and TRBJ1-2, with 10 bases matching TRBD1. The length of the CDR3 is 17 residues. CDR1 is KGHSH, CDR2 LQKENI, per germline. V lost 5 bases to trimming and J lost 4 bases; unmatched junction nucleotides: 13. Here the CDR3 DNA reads TGTGCCAGCTCATCCGATGCGTTGGGACAGGGGAGCTATGGCTACACCTTC. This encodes CASSSDALGQGSYGYTF. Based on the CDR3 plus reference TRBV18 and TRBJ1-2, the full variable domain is NAGVMQNPRHLVRRRGQEARLRCSPMKGHSHVYWYRQLPEEGLKFMVYLQKENIIDESGMPKERFSAEFPKEGPSILRIQQVVRGDSAAYFCASSSDALGQGSYGYTFGSGTRLTVV.

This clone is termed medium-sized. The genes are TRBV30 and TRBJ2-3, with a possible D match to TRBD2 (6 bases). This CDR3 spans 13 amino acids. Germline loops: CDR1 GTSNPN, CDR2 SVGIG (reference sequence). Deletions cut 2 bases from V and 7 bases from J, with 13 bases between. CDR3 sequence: CAWSPPSVYTQYF. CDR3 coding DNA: TGTGCCTGGAGTCCCCCTAGCGTGTATACGCAGTATTTT. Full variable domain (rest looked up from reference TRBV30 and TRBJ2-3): SQTIHQWPATLVQPVGSPLSLECTVEGTSNPNLYWYRQAAGRGLQLLFYSVGIGQISSEVPQNLSASRPQDRQFILSSKKLLLSDSGFYLCAWSPPSVYTQYFGPGTRLTVL.